This T cell receptor (beta chain) was sequenced for a study of shared T cell receptors in the human thymus. From germline, CDR1 is MNHNY and CDR2 SVGAGI (reference sequence). V lost 5 bases and J lost 7, with 21 bases in between. The CDR3 extends over 16 amino acids. Only in-frame clones appear in the TCRdb table, and some are missing; sequencing was by immunoSEQ multiplex PCR. Found here are roughly 550,000 clones, about four fifths of them singletons; the top ten hold around 0.012%. These data were also reused for a study on human thymus T cells. That paper states: Serving as donors were healthy Finnish infants, each of whom was having open corrective surgery for congenital heart defects.

The sample consisted of thymocytes. This clonotype was sampled from a boy in the first two years of life with a congenital heart defect. V is TRBV6-6 and J is TRBJ2-4, with TRBD2 as a possible D gene (6 bases). The CDR3 spells CASSAFRTSKGNIQYF. The CDR3 nucleotides read TGTGCCAGCAGTGCATTCCGAACTAGCAAGGGGAACATTCAGTACTTC.